The clone carrying this T cell receptor (beta chain) has just a few counts. Its matching antigen is unknown. The data were taken from a study of cytomegalovirus exposure and HLA in healthy donors. Study-wide background: Some 85 million unique TCRs from HLA-typed donors were held in an early data release. Study results and limitations: It is likely that the observed cluster of highly shared sequence variants was a sequencing artifact.

It was with 60 Vbeta and 13 Jbeta primers that the PCR ran. Libraries were prepared by immunoSEQ multiplex PCR; TCRdb keeps only in-frame clonotypes and omits some of them. The table has 75,000 to 100,000 clones, approximately 74% seen once; the top ten hold less than 15%. The CDR3 totals 16 residues. In germline, CDR1 is MNHEY, CDR2 SMNVEV (reference sequence). Trimming shortened V by 0 bases and J by 2 bases, and 12 bases separated the two germline ends. Donors sampled were nominally healthy, though unrecorded immune exposures were likely. The sequenced sample consisted of PBMCs. This clonotype was obtained from a woman between 70 and 85 years old in good health and CMV-seropositive. The gene calls are TRBV27 and TRBJ2-3; D ambiguous. This CDR3 is CASSLSAGSFTDTQYF. CDR3 in DNA: TGTGCCAGCAGTTTATCGGCCGGGTCTTTCACAGATACGCAGTATTTT.